The next 23 T cell receptor beta chains were all read from a single sample in a study of metastatic and nonmetastatic thyroid tumors. TCRdb reprocessed the PCR reads via MiXCR. Altogether approximately 65,000 clones are present, under 5% being singletons, with the ten largest covering around 22%. Nobody among the patients had been given any treatment before thyroid surgery. Sequencing was carried out using blood. The receptors derive from a female donor with papillary thyroid cancer or a benign thyroid nodule (not recorded which). Some clones in this sample may be carry-over from other donors' samples.

This clone was seen at least ten times. A junction end diverges from the germline sequence, so it may reflect a read error. This sample also contains other DNA sequences that code for the same CDR3. The chain has TRBV5-8 and TRBJ1-1, with unresolved D. Germline loops: CDR1 SGHTS, CDR2 YDEGEE. The CDR3 totals 11 residues. The CDR3 loop is CASRRNTEAFF. CDR3 coding DNA: TGCGCCAGCAGACGGAACACTGAAGCTTTCTTT.

This clone has only a few counts. The rearrangement uses TRBV6-4 and TRBJ2-7; 9 nucleotides match TRBD1. The junction had 4 bases not matched to a gene; V was cut back by 0 bases and J by 4 bases. Germline loops: CDR1 MRHNA, CDR2 SNTAGT. The CDR3 runs to 15 residues. The DNA for the CDR3 is TGTGCCAGCAGTGACTCAGGACAGGGGCCTTACGAGCAGTACTTC. The encoded protein is CASSDSGQGPYEQYF.

The J gene is TRBJ2-1, the V gene TRBV6-2 or TRBV6-3, with no clear D. V gave up 4 bases and J gave up 1 base, with 5 bases separating them. The CDR3 has 13 amino acids. Germline V gene lookup returns CDR1 MNHEY and CDR2 SVGEGT. The CDR3 nucleotides read TGTGCCAGCAGTTCTTCTTCCTACAATGAGCAGTTCTTC. Translating gives CASSSSSYNEQFF.

The chain employs TRBV10-3 and TRBJ1-4; no firm D call. The CDR3 extends over 13 amino acids. V was pared by 6 bases and J by 4 bases, with 9 bases between. Germline-derived CDR1 and CDR2 are ENHRY and SYGVKD. The CDR3 is CAIRGSVNEKLFF. In nucleotides, the CDR3 is TGTGCCATCAGGGGCAGTGTTAATGAAAAACTGTTTTTT.

This clone turned up a few times. J is TRBJ2-1 and V is TRBV19, with 10 nucleotides matching TRBD2. CDR3 length: 16 residues. Trimming removed 4 bases from V and 8 bases from J; junction bases left unmatched: 11. Per germline, CDR1 LNHDA and CDR2 SQIVND (reference sequence). Here the CDR3 reads CASSKSSGSPPHEQFF. The CDR3 region has the DNA TGTGCCAGTAGTAAGTCTAGCGGGAGCCCCCCCCATGAGCAGTTCTTC. The complete variable domain, with remaining parts taken from reference TRBV19 and TRBJ2-1, reads DGGITQSPKYLFRKEGQNVTLSCEQNLNHDAMYWYRQDPGQGLRLIYYSQIVNDFQKGDIAEGYSVSREKKESFPLTVTSAQKNPTAFYLCASSKSSGSPPHEQFFGPGTRLTVL.

This clone occurred many times. The rearrangement uses TRBV20-1 and TRBJ2-4, with D perhaps being TRBD1 or TRBD2 (5 bases each). Germline CDR1 and CDR2: DFQATT and SNEGSKA (reference sequence). The CDR3 extends over 13 amino acids. The V and J ends lost 6 bases and 9 bases respectively, with 18 bases between them. The CDR3 DNA sequence: TGCAGTGCCCTACCGGGACCATGGGGCATTCAGTACTTC. Translating gives CSALPGPWGIQYF.

This clone was seen at least ten times. The chain recombines TRBV27 with TRBJ2-7, with TRBD1 as a possible D gene (6 bases). Germline CDR1 reads MNHEY; CDR2 reads SMNVEV (reference sequence). V shed 3 bases and J shed 0 bases, with 12 bases lying between them. This CDR3 spans 15 amino acids. The chain's CDR3 is CASSFGDTFSYEQYF. In DNA, the CDR3 is TGTGCCAGCAGTTTTGGGGACACTTTCTCCTACGAGCAGTACTTC.

This clone showed up many times. This chain uses TRBV7-8 with TRBJ1-5; maybe TRBD1 (6 bases). The V gene's germline CDR1 is SGHVS and CDR2 FQNEAQ. The V gene lost 5 bases and the J gene lost 3 bases, with 14 bases spanning the gap. This CDR3 spans 15 amino acids. Here the CDR3 reads CASSPGAYPNQPQHF. The CDR3 DNA follows: TGTGCCAGCAGCCCAGGGGCCTACCCCAATCAGCCCCAGCATTTT.

This clone was detected ten times or more. The chain combines TRBV28 with TRBJ2-4, with TRBD2 as a possible D gene (5 bases). Per germline, CDR1 MDHEN and CDR2 SYDVKM. The ends were cut back, 6 bases at V and 6 bases at J, with 24 bases in the middle. There are 17 residues in the CDR3. CDR3 residues: CASSPGVRTSALNIQYF. The CDR3 DNA follows: TGTGCCAGCAGCCCCGGGGTCCGCACGTCCGCGCTAAACATTCAGTACTTC.

This clone came up many times. The chain couples TRBV28 to TRBJ1-2; 9 nucleotides agree with TRBD1. V lost 7 bases to trimming and J lost 4 bases; unmatched junction nucleotides: 7. From germline, CDR1 is MDHEN and CDR2 SYDVKM. The CDR3 totals 14 residues. CDR3 DNA: TGTGCCAGCACCCCGGACAGGGGTTCCTATGGCTACACCTTC. It yields the protein CASTPDRGSYGYTF.

In its sample, this clone was seen many times. The chain recombines TRBV7-9 with TRBJ2-3; D gene uncertain. Looked up from germline, CDR1 is SEHNR and CDR2 is FQNEAQ (reference sequence). The V end lost 6 bases, the J end lost 2 bases, and 12 bases lay between the germline ends. The CDR3 runs to 14 residues. The CDR3 is CASRRLQDTDTQYF. The CDR3 DNA is TGTGCCAGCAGAAGATTACAAGACACAGATACGCAGTATTTT.

The sample holds many counts of this clone. The rearrangement uses TRBV4-1 and TRBJ2-1; perhaps D is TRBD1 or TRBD2 (5 bases each). V dropped 2 bases and J dropped 4 bases, with 12 bases sitting between them. This CDR3 contains 15 residues. Germline V lookup: CDR1 MGHRA, CDR2 YSYEKL. CDR3 protein: CASSQPGQPYNEQFF. The CDR3 nucleotides are TGCGCCAGCAGCCAACCGGGGCAACCGTACAATGAGCAGTTCTTC.

Ten or more counts support this clone. This sequence joins TRBV20-1 and TRBJ2-3; 10 bases match TRBD2. The CDR3 spans 17 residues. V was clipped by 6 bases and J by 2 bases; unmatched bases: 14. Germline V gene sequence: CDR1 DFQATT, CDR2 SNEGSKA (reference sequence). This CDR3 is CSAKEGGSGRATDTQYF. DNA for the CDR3: TGCAGTGCCAAAGAGGGGGGCAGCGGGAGGGCCACAGATACGCAGTATTTT.

A word on this clone: A much larger clone differs by one base, so this may be a read error. Within the sample, other DNA sequences also encode this same CDR3. The chain carries TRBV5-4 and TRBJ1-2; D gene ambiguous. Germline-derived CDR1 and CDR2 are SGHNT and YYREEE (reference sequence). This CDR3 comprises 14 residues. Trimming left V 0 bases short and J 4 bases short, with 10 bases between. Written as DNA, the CDR3 is TGTGCCAGCAGCTTGGCGGGTGCGCCCTATGGCTACACCTTC. Translating it yields CASSLAGAPYGYTF.

The V gene is TRBV7-6, the J gene TRBJ2-7; tentatively, D is TRBD2 (6 bases). The CDR3 runs 17 residues. The V gene's germline CDR1 is SGHVS and CDR2 FNYEAQ. V gave up 7 bases and J gave up 3 bases, with 25 bases separating them. CDR3 residues: CASNKHRDSSKNYEQYF. Here the CDR3 DNA reads TGTGCCAGCAACAAGCACCGGGACTCATCAAAGAACTACGAGCAGTACTTC.

In its sample, this clone was seen many times. This chain joins TRBV6-4 and TRBJ1-2; no clear D. V dropped 4 bases and J dropped 3 bases, with 9 bases sitting between them. Germline CDR1 is MRHNA and CDR2 is SNTAGT. CDR3 length: 13 residues. The CDR3 sequence: CASSVREYYGYTF. The CDR3 DNA reads TGTGCCAGCAGTGTGAGGGAGTACTATGGCTACACCTTC.

There are a few counts of this clone. A much more abundant neighbour one base away suggests this may be a read error. V usage is TRBV20-1 and J usage is TRBJ1-1; D unclear. Between the trimmed V and J ends, which lost 4 bases and 1 base, there was a span of 13 bases. Germline lookup yields CDR1 DFQATT and CDR2 SNEGSKA (reference sequence). This CDR3 is 14 amino acids long. The CDR3 here is CSAISLETNTEAFF. In DNA, the CDR3 is TGCAGTGCTATTTCGTTGGAAACGAACACTGAAGCTTTCTTT.

This clone showed up just a few times. The J gene is TRBJ2-7, the V gene TRBV13; 12 bases are a match to TRBD2. Per the germline V gene, CDR1 is PRHDT and CDR2 is FYEKMQ (reference sequence). V dropped 5 bases and J dropped 5; count of bases not matched to a gene: 7. CDR3 size: 15 residues. This chain's CDR3 is CASSRRTSGVDEQYF. The CDR3 DNA reads as TGTGCCAGCAGCAGGCGGACTAGCGGGGTAGACGAGCAGTACTTC.

The rearrangement uses TRBV18 and TRBJ1-1, with 8 bases that match TRBD1. Germline V lookup: CDR1 KGHSH, CDR2 LQKENI. The CDR3 is 17 residues long. V shed 3 bases and J 3 bases; nucleotides not matched to a gene: 12. CDR3 in DNA: TGTGCCAGCTCACCGGACCAAGGACAGGGTTTTTACACTGAAGCTTTCTTT. Its protein product is CASSPDQGQGFYTEAFF.

With regard to this clone: A read error is possible here, since a much larger clone lies one base away. The V gene is TRBV7-3, the J gene TRBJ1-1; D unresolved. Germline V gene lookup returns CDR1 SGHTA and CDR2 FQGTGA. This CDR3 is 13 amino acids long. V was cut by 4 bases and J by 4 bases, with 10 bases left in between. CDR3 sequence reads: CASSSDTPTEAFF. CDR3 in DNA: TGTGCCAGCAGCTCCGACACGCCCACTGAAGCTTTCTTT.

Of note for this clone: A much larger clone is a single base away; this may be a read error. The chain uses TRBV20-1 and TRBJ1-3; the D gene is possibly TRBD1 (5 bases). The CDR3 has 15 residues. The germline V gene has CDR1 DFQATT and CDR2 SNEGSKA (reference sequence). The CDR3, as DNA: TGCAGTGCTAGAGATTTAAGGGGAACTGGAAACACCATATGTTTT. Amino acids: CSARDLRGTGNTICF.

This clone has more than one count but fewer than ten. In nucleotides, the CDR3 is TGTGCCAGCAGCTTTTATCCGGGGGAGGGCTCCTACGAGCAGTACTTC. As protein: CASSFYPGEGSYEQYF. The gene calls are TRBV11-2 and TRBJ2-7; 7 bases agree with TRBD2. CDR3 size: 16 residues. Germline CDR1 SGHAT, CDR2 FQNNGV. Germline trimming cut 3 bases from V and 0 bases from J; bases unmatched to any gene: 8. The whole variable domain, remainder taken from reference TRBV11-2 and TRBJ2-7, is EAGVAQSPRYKIIEKRQSVAFWCNPISGHATLYWYQQILGQGPKLLIQFQNNGVVDDSQLPKDRFSAERLKGVDSTLKIQPAKLEDSAVYLCASSFYPGEGSYEQYFGPGTRLTVT.

This clone was picked up many times. Distinct nucleotide sequences in the sample also encode this CDR3. This sequence joins TRBV4-1 and TRBJ1-6, with D hard to call. The CDR3 covers 16 residues. Germline V gives CDR1 MGHRA, CDR2 YSYEKL. The V and J ends lost 4 bases and 7 bases respectively, with 17 bases between them. CDR3 in DNA: TGCGCCAGCAGCCGAGCCAGGATGGTTCTGAATTCACCCCTCCACTTT. It yields the protein CASSRARMVLNSPLHF.